Listed below are T cell receptor beta chains from one sample, sequenced in a study of blood T cells in healthy people across ages. Each CDR3 protein gets one entry after TCRdb re-called the 5' RACE reads with MiXCR. The data contain around 1,500,000 distinct CDR3 sequences, under 30% of them singletons. Sequencing was done on a sample of blood. Source of these receptors: a woman aged 25-40 years in good health. Each CDR3 is given with its conserved first and last residue. Each record gives: V gene, clone size, D gene, J gene, CDR3 DNA, CDR3 protein. D genes are given only for firm matches. Size is omitted from some rows. Given values are once, few, many or a class for expanded clones.

v_call: TRBV27; clone_size: .; d_call: .; j_call: TRBJ2-4; cdr3_nt: TGTGCCAGCAGATCCGGGACATTAAACATTCAGTACTTC; cdr3_aa: CASRSGTLNIQYF
v_call: TRBV6-5; clone_size: .; d_call: .; j_call: TRBJ1-1; cdr3_nt: TGTGCCAGCAGTTACTATGGGGGAGGACTTAAGAACACTGAAGCTTTCTTT; cdr3_aa: CASSYYGGGLKNTEAFF
v_call: TRBV20-1; clone_size: .; d_call: TRBD2; j_call: TRBJ2-3; cdr3_nt: TGCAGTGCTAGAGATGCTAGCGGCTCAAAGGGAGATACGCAGTATTTT; cdr3_aa: CSARDASGSKGDTQYF
v_call: TRBV20-1; clone_size: few; d_call: TRBD1; j_call: TRBJ1-2; cdr3_nt: TGCAGTGCTCTCTTAGGGGGACAGGGGAACTATGGCTACACCTTC; cdr3_aa: CSALLGGQGNYGYTF
v_call: TRBV24-1; clone_size: .; d_call: .; j_call: TRBJ1-2; cdr3_nt: TGTGCCACCAGTGAATCTTGGAACTATGGCTACACCTTC; cdr3_aa: CATSESWNYGYTF
v_call: TRBV7-2; clone_size: .; d_call: .; j_call: TRBJ2-3; cdr3_nt: TGTGCCAGCAGCTTAGGCGGGGGCTCCTCAGATACGCAGTATTTT; cdr3_aa: CASSLGGGSSDTQYF
v_call: TRBV20-1; clone_size: many; d_call: TRBD2; j_call: TRBJ2-1; cdr3_nt: TGCAGTGTTGACCCCCCCATTAGCGGGAGAGGGTATGAGCAGTTCTTC; cdr3_aa: CSVDPPISGRGYEQFF
v_call: TRBV6-5; clone_size: few; d_call: TRBD1; j_call: TRBJ2-7; cdr3_nt: TGTGCCAGCAGGACGACAGGGGAGGCTTACGGGCAGTACTTC; cdr3_aa: CASRTTGEAYGQYF
v_call: TRBV6-6; clone_size: .; d_call: .; j_call: TRBJ2-3; cdr3_nt: TGTGCCAGCAACCTCGGCAGAAGCACAGATACGCAGTATTTT; cdr3_aa: CASNLGRSTDTQYF
v_call: TRBV5-1; clone_size: .; d_call: TRBD1; j_call: TRBJ2-5; cdr3_nt: TGCGCCAGCAGCCCGGCCGGGACAGGCTTGGAGACCCAGTACTTC; cdr3_aa: CASSPAGTGLETQYF
v_call: TRBV7-2; clone_size: few; d_call: .; j_call: TRBJ2-5; cdr3_nt: TGTGCCAGCAGCGACGGTAGGCGGTCCCAGACCCAGTACTTC; cdr3_aa: CASSDGRRSQTQYF
v_call: TRBV7-2; clone_size: .; d_call: TRBD2; j_call: TRBJ2-1; cdr3_nt: TGTGCCAGCAGCTACAGACTAGCGGGGGGCTTACCTTCCTACAATGAGCAGTTCTTC; cdr3_aa: CASSYRLAGGLPSYNEQFF
v_call: TRBV6-1; clone_size: .; d_call: .; j_call: TRBJ1-6; cdr3_nt: TGTGCCAGCAGGGAAGCGGGCCTTAACAGGTCGGATTCACCCCTCCACTTT; cdr3_aa: CASREAGLNRSDSPLHF
v_call: TRBV6-2/TRBV6-3; clone_size: few; d_call: .; j_call: TRBJ1-1; cdr3_nt: TGTGCCAGCAAAAGGGGGGCCACTGAAGCTTTCTTT; cdr3_aa: CASKRGATEAFF
v_call: TRBV2; clone_size: few; d_call: .; j_call: TRBJ2-5; cdr3_nt: TGTGCCAGCAGTGTAGTGCGGAGCCAAGAGACCCAGTACTTC; cdr3_aa: CASSVVRSQETQYF
v_call: TRBV20-1; clone_size: .; d_call: .; j_call: TRBJ1-4; cdr3_nt: TGCAGTGCCCGCCCCTCAGGGGAAAAACTGTTTTTT; cdr3_aa: CSARPSGEKLFF
v_call: TRBV5-1; clone_size: few; d_call: .; j_call: TRBJ2-5; cdr3_nt: TGCGCCAGCAGCTTGGGACAAATATACCAAGAGACCCAGTACTTC; cdr3_aa: CASSLGQIYQETQYF
v_call: TRBV5-5; clone_size: few; d_call: TRBD2; j_call: TRBJ2-5; cdr3_nt: TGTGCCAGCAGCTTCCGGATAGCGGGGGGGCCGCGAGAGACCCAGTACTTC; cdr3_aa: CASSFRIAGGPRETQYF
v_call: TRBV4-3; clone_size: few; d_call: TRBD1; j_call: TRBJ2-5; cdr3_nt: TGCGCCAGCAGCCAAGGCGGGACAGGGGGCCAAAAGACCCAGTACTTC; cdr3_aa: CASSQGGTGGQKTQYF
v_call: TRBV3-1; clone_size: few; d_call: TRBD1; j_call: TRBJ1-1; cdr3_nt: TGTGCCAGCAGCCAAGCCCGACAGGGGAACACTGAAGCTTTCTTT; cdr3_aa: CASSQARQGNTEAFF
v_call: TRBV12-3/TRBV12-4; clone_size: .; d_call: TRBD2; j_call: TRBJ2-5; cdr3_nt: TGTGCCAGCAGTCAAGGGGACTACGAGAATGAGCAGTACTTC; cdr3_aa: CASSQGDYENEQYF
v_call: TRBV29-1; clone_size: .; d_call: .; j_call: TRBJ1-2; cdr3_nt: TGCAGCGCCCGGGGTGACGGGACAAATGGCTACACCTTC; cdr3_aa: CSARGDGTNGYTF
v_call: TRBV7-2; clone_size: .; d_call: .; j_call: TRBJ2-7; cdr3_nt: TGTGCCCGAAAGGGGTTTAGCGGCGATCCGAGCTCCTACGAGCAGTACTTC; cdr3_aa: CARKGFSGDPSSYEQYF
v_call: TRBV24-1; clone_size: few; d_call: .; j_call: TRBJ2-5; cdr3_nt: TGTGCCACCTGGGGACCGTCCCGGAGAGAGACCCAGTACTTC; cdr3_aa: CATWGPSRRETQYF
v_call: TRBV5-1; clone_size: many; d_call: .; j_call: TRBJ2-3; cdr3_nt: TGCGCCAGCAGCTTGGGGGACGCCAAGTCAGATACGCAGTATTTT; cdr3_aa: CASSLGDAKSDTQYF